This T cell receptor beta chain appears in the sequencing data of a study of PD-1 blockade in classical Hodgkin lymphoma. Points from the study as a whole: In CD4+ cells, TCR diversity went up significantly by C4D1, but in CD8+ cells it did not. Underlying causes for the observed repertoire differences were not defined, possibly disease activity or prior therapy. Relapsed/refractory patients reportedly had the lowest baseline TCR diversity, below newly diagnosed patients, who were below healthy donors.

This CDR3 spans 14 amino acids. Germline CDR1 is SEHNR and CDR2 is FQNEAQ (reference sequence). The V end lost 0 bases, the J end lost 6 bases, and 11 bases lay between the germline ends. Each patient's relapse followed autologous stem cell transplantation, and brentuximab vedotin exposure varied. Best overall response was complete response, partial response or progressive disease in these relapsed/refractory classical Hodgkin lymphoma patients. TCRdb's copy holds only in-frame clones and misses some; the assay was immunoSEQ multiplex PCR. The sample contains roughly 90,000 clones, approximately 80% of which appear only once. On this clone: Its antigen remains unidentified.

V is TRBV7-9 and J is TRBJ1-2, with D uncertain. Material: peripheral blood mononuclear cells (PBMCs), obtained before the second cycle of nivolumab. The sequence derives from a human donor with classical Hodgkin lymphoma. CDR3 DNA sequence: TGTGCCAGCAGCTTAGCCCCAGCGACCAATGGCTACACCTTC. This encodes CASSLAPATNGYTF.